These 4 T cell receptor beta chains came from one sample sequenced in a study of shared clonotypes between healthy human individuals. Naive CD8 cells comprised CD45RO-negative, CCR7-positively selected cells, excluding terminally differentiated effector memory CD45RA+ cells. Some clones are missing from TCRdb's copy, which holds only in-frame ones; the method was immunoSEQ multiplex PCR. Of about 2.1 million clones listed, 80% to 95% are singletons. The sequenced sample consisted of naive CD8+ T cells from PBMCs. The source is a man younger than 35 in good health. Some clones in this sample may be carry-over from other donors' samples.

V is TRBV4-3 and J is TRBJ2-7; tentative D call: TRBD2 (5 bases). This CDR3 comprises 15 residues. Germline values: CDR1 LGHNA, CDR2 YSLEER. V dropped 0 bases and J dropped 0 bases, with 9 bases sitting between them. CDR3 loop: CASSQDLGSSYEQYF. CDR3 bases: TGCGCCAGCAGCCAAGATCTGGGGAGCTCCTACGAGCAGTACTTC.

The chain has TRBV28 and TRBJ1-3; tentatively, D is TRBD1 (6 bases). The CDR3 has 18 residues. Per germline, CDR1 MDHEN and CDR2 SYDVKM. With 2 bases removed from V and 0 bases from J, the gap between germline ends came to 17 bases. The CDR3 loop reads CASSLTLGQSNSGNTIYF. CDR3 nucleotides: TGTGCCAGCAGTTTAACACTCGGACAGTCGAACTCTGGAAACACCATATATTTT.

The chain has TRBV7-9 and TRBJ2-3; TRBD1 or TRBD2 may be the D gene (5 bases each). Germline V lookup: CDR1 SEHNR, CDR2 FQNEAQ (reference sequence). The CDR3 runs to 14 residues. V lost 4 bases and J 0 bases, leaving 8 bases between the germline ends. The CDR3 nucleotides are TGTGCCAGCAGCTCTTGGGACAGCACAGATACGCAGTATTTT. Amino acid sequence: CASSSWDSTDTQYF. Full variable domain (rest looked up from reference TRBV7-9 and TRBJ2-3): DTGVSQNPRHKITKRGQNVTFRCDPISEHNRLYWYRQTLGQGPEFLTYFQNEAQLEKSRLLSDRFSAERPKGSFSTLEIQRTEQGDSAMYLCASSSWDSTDTQYFGPGTRLTVL.

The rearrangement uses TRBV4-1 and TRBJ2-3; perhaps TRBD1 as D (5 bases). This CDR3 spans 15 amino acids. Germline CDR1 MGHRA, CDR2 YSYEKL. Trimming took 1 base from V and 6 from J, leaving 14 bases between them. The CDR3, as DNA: TGCGCCAGCAGCCAAGGGCCCCAGGGTTCGGATACGCAGTATTTT. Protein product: CASSQGPQGSDTQYF.